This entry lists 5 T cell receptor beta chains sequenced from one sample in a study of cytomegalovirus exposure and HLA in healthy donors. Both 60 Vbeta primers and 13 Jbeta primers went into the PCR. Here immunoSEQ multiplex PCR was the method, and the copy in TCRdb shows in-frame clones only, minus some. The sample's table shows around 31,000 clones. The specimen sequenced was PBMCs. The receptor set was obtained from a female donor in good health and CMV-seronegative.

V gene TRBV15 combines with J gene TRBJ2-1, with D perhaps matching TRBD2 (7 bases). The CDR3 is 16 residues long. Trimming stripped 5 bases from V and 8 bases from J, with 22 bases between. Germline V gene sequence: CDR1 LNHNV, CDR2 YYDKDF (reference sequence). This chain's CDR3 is CATSLAEGGGIDEQFF. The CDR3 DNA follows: TGTGCCACCAGCCTCGCGGAAGGGGGGGGGATTGATGAGCAGTTCTTC.

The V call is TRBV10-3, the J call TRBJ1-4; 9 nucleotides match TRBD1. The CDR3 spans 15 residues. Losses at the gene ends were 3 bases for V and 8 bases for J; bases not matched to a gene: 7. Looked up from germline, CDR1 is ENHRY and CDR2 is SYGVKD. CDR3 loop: CAISDQTGGREKLFF. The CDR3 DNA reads TGTGCCATCAGTGACCAGACAGGGGGGCGGGAAAAACTGTTTTTT.

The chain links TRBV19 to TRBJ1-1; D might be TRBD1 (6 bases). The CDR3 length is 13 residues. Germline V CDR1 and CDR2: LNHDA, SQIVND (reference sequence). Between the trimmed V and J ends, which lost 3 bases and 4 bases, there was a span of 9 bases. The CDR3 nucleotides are TGTGCCAGTAGTATCCAGGGGAGCACTGAAGCTTTCTTT. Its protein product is CASSIQGSTEAFF.

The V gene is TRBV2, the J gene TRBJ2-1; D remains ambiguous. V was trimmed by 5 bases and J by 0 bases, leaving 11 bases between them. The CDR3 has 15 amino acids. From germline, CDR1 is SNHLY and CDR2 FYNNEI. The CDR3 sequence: CASSQTESSYNEQFF. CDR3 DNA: TGTGCCAGCAGTCAGACTGAGAGCTCCTACAATGAGCAGTTCTTC.

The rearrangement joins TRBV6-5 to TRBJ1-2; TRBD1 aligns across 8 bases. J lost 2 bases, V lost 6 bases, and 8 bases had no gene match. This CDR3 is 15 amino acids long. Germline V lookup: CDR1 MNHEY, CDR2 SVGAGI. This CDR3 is CASRSRQGTNYGYTF. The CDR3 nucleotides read TGTGCCAGCAGAAGCCGACAGGGGACAAACTATGGCTACACCTTC.